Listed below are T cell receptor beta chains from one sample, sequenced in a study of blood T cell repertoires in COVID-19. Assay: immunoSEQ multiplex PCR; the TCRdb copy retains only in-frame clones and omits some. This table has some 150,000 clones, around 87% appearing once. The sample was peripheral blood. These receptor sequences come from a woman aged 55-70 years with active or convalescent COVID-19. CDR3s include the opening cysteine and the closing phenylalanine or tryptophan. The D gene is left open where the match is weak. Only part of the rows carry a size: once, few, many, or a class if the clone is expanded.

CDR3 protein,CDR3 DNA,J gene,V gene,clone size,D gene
CASSLERGGYTF,TGTGCCAGCAGCTTAGAAAGGGGTGGCTACACCTTC,TRBJ1-2,TRBV7-2,.,.
CASSPDGRDTGELFF,TGTGCCAGCAGCCCCGACGGCCGGGACACCGGGGAGCTGTTTTTT,TRBJ2-2,TRBV5-8,few,.
CASSNSVRETQYF,TGTGCCAGCAGTAATTCTGTGAGGGAGACCCAGTACTTC,TRBJ2-5,TRBV12-3/TRBV12-4,.,.
CASSKEREGLTVYGYTF,TGTGCCAGCAGCAAAGAGCGGGAGGGTCTTACGGTCTATGGCTACACCTTC,TRBJ1-2,TRBV21-1,.,.
CASSLTGTLNTEAFF,TGCGCCAGCAGTCTCACCGGGACATTGAACACTGAAGCTTTCTTT,TRBJ1-1,TRBV5-1,.,.
CASNAGTNEKLFF,TGTGCCAGCAACGCAGGAACTAATGAAAAACTGTTTTTT,TRBJ1-4,TRBV2,.,.
CASRPGQGSGNTIYF,TGTGCCAGCAGACCGGGACAGGGGTCTGGAAACACCATATATTTT,TRBJ1-3,TRBV21-1,.,.
CASSTPGGGYTF,TGTGCCAGTAGTACCCCTGGGGGGGGCTACACCTTC,TRBJ1-2,TRBV19,.,.
CSERRGGSYNEQFF,TGCAGCGAGCGAAGGGGAGGATCCTACAATGAGCAGTTCTTC,TRBJ2-1,TRBV29-1,.,.
CASSLSGGGLGKETQYF,TGCGCCAGCAGCTTGAGTGGGGGCGGGCTTGGCAAAGAGACCCAGTACTTC,TRBJ2-5,TRBV5-1,.,.
CASGPHGATDTQYF,TGTGCCAGCGGCCCTCATGGGGCCACAGATACGCAGTATTTT,TRBJ2-3,TRBV7-3,.,.
CASGKIAGGPGEQFF,TGTGCCAGCGGAAAAATAGCGGGGGGGCCCGGCGAGCAGTTCTTC,TRBJ2-1,TRBV18,.,TRBD2
CASSLGGGRAEAFF,TGTGCCAGCAGCCTCGGCGGGGGGCGGGCTGAAGCTTTCTTT,TRBJ1-1,TRBV5-6,once,.
CARRNRGYEQYF,TGTGCCAGACGGAACAGGGGCTACGAGCAGTACTTC,TRBJ2-7,TRBV6-5,.,TRBD1
CAITQKQGTAYGYTF,TGTGCCATCACCCAGAAACAGGGGACTGCTTATGGCTACACCTTC,TRBJ1-2,TRBV10-3,.,TRBD1
CASSLAGTSTDTQYF,TGTGCCAGCAGCTTAGCGGGGACTAGCACAGATACGCAGTATTTT,TRBJ2-3,TRBV7-2,.,.
CASSVGGTGVDTQYF,TGTGCCAGCAGCGTAGGGGGGACAGGGGTGGATACGCAGTATTTT,TRBJ2-3,TRBV9,.,TRBD1
CASSPGGQGNSPLHF,TGCGCCAGCAGCCCAGGGGGACAGGGGAATTCACCCCTCCACTTT,TRBJ1-6,TRBV4-3,few,TRBD1
CASSETALGHLYEQYF,TGTGCCAGCAGCGAAACAGCATTAGGACACCTCTACGAGCAGTACTTC,TRBJ2-7,TRBV9,.,.
CASSLYFDRPSGELFF,TGTGCCAGCAGTTTATACTTTGACAGGCCGAGCGGGGAGCTGTTTTTT,TRBJ2-2,TRBV6-5,.,.
CASRGLAGDPTGELFF,TGTGCCAGTAGGGGACTAGCGGGGGATCCCACCGGGGAGCTGTTTTTT,TRBJ2-2,TRBV19,.,TRBD2
CASSSGGNSYEQYF,TGCGCCAGCAGCTCCGGGGGGAACTCCTACGAGCAGTACTTC,TRBJ2-7,TRBV5-1,.,TRBD2
CASSLGWFVRVNSPLHF,TGTGCCAGCAGCTTAGGATGGTTTGTCAGGGTCAATTCACCCCTCCACTTT,TRBJ1-6,TRBV7-4,.,.
CASSPSPAHSSGNTIYF,TGTGCCAGCAGCCCAAGCCCCGCACACAGCTCTGGAAACACCATATATTTT,TRBJ1-3,TRBV9,.,.
CASSLNQGAGAEAFF,TGTGCCAGCTCACTTAATCAGGGGGCCGGAGCTGAAGCTTTCTTT,TRBJ1-1,TRBV18,.,TRBD1
CASSLQREDEQYF,TGTGCCAGCTCACTCCAGCGGGAAGACGAGCAGTACTTC,TRBJ2-7,TRBV18,.,TRBD2
CASSLLTGETEAFF,TGTGCCAGCAGCCTCCTAACAGGGGAAACTGAAGCTTTCTTT,TRBJ1-1,TRBV7-2,.,TRBD1
CASRGGTDFNSPLHF,TGTGCCAGCAGAGGAGGGACAGACTTTAATTCACCCCTCCACTTT,TRBJ1-6,TRBV2,.,TRBD1
CAWSVLYEQYF,TGTGCCTGGAGTGTTCTCTACGAGCAGTACTTC,TRBJ2-7,TRBV30,.,.